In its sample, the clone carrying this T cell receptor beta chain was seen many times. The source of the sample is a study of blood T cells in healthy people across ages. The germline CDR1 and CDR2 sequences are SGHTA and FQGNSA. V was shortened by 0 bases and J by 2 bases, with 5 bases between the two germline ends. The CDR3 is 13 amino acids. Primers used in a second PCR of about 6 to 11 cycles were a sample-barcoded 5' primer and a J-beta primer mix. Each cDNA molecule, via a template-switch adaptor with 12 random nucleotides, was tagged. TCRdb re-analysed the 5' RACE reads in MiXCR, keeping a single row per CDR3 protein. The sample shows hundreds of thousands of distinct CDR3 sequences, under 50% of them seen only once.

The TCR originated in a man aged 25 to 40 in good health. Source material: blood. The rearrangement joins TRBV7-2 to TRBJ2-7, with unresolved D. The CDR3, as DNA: TGTGCCAGCAGCTTAGCCCCAGCCTACGAGCAGTACTTC. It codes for CASSLAPAYEQYF.